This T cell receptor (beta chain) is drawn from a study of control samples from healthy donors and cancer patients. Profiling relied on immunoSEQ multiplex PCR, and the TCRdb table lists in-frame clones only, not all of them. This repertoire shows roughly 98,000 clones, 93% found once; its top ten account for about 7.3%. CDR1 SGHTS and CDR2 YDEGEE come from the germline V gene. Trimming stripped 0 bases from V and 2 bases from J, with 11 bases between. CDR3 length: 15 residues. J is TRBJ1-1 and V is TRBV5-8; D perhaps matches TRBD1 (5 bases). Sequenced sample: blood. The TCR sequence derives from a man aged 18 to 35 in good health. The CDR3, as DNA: TGTGCCAGCAGCTTGGACGGCCAGGGAAACACTGAAGCTTTCTTT. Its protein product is CASSLDGQGNTEAFF.